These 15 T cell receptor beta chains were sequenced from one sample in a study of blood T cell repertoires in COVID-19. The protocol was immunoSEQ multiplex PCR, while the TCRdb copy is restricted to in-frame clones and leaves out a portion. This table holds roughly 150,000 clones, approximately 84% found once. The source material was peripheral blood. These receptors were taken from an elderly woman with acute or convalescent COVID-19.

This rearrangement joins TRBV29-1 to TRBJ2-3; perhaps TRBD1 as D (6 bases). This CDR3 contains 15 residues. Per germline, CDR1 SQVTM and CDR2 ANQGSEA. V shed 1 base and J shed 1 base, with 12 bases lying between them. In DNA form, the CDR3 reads TGCAGCGTTGAAGGGGGGCAGGGTGGCACAGATACGCAGTATTTT. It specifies CSVEGGQGGTDTQYF.

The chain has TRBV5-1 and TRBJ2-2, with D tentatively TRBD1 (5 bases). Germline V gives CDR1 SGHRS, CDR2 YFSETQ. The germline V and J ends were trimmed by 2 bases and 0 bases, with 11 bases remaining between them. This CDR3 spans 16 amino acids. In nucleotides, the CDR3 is TGCGCCAGCAGCTTTAGGGCAGGGCCGAACACCGGGGAGCTGTTTTTT. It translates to CASSFRAGPNTGELFF.

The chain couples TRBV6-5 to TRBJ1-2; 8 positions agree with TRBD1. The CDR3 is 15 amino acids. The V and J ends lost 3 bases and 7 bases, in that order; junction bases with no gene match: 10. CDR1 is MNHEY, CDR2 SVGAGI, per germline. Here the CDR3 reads CASSYTRTGRGGYTF. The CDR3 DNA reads TGTGCCAGCAGTTATACAAGGACAGGGCGAGGTGGCTACACCTTC.

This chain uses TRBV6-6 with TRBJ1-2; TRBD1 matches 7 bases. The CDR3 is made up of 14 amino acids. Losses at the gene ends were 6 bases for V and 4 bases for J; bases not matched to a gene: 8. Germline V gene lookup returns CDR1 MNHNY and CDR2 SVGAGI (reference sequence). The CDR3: CASRVDRDRYGYTF. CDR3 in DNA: TGTGCCAGCAGAGTCGACAGGGACCGCTATGGCTACACCTTC.

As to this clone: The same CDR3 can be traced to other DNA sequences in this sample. The CDR3 DNA reads TGTGCCACCGCGGGGACCGGAAGTCGCCATGAGACCCAGTACTTC. It translates to CATAGTGSRHETQYF. This chain connects TRBV6-6 to TRBJ2-5, with D tentatively TRBD2 (6 bases). V gave up 10 bases and J gave up 5 bases, with 23 bases separating them. Germline V gene data show CDR1 as MNHNY and CDR2 as SVGAGI (reference sequence). This CDR3 is 15 amino acids long.

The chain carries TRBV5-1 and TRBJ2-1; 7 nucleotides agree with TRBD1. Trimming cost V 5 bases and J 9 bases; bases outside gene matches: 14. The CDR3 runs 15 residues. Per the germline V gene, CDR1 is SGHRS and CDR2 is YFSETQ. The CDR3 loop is CASSSDRVTSGEQFF. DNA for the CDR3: TGCGCCAGCAGTTCCGACAGGGTAACTTCGGGTGAGCAGTTCTTC.

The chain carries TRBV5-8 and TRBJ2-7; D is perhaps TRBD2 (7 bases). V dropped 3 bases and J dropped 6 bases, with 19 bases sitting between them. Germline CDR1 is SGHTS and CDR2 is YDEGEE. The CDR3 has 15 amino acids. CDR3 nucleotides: TGTGCCAGCAGCTGGCGCAGGGGAGGGTTCGGCGAGCAGTACTTC. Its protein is CASSWRRGGFGEQYF.

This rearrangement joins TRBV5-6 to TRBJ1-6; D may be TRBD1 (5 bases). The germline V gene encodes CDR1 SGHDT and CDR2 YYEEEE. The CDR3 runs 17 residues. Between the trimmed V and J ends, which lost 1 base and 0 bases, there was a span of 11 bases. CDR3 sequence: CASSLWQGGSYNSPLHF. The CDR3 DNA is TGTGCCAGCAGCTTGTGGCAGGGAGGCTCCTATAATTCACCCCTCCACTTT.

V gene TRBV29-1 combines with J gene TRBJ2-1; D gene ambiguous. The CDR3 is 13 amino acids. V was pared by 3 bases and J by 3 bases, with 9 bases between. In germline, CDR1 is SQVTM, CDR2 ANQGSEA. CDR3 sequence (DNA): TGCAGCGTTGACCGGGTAGACTACAATGAGCAGTTCTTC. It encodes CSVDRVDYNEQFF.

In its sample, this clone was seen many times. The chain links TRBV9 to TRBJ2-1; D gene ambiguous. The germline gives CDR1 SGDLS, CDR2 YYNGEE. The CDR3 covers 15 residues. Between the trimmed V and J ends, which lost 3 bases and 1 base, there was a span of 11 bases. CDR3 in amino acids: CASSDPRGSYNEQFF. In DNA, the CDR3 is TGTGCCAGCAGCGACCCCCGAGGATCCTACAATGAGCAGTTCTTC.

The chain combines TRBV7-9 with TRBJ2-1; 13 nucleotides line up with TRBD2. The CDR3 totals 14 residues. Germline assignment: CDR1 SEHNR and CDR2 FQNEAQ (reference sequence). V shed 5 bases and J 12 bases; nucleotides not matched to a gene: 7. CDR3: CASSAGLAGDRQFF. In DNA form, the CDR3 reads TGTGCCAGCAGCGCCGGACTAGCGGGAGATAGGCAGTTCTTC.

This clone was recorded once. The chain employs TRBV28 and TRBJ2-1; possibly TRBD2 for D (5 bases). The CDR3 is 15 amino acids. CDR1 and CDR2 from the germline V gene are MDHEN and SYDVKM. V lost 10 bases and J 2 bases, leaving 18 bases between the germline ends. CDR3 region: CATTLGRIAYNEQFF. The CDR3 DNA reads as TGTGCCACCACTCTAGGGAGAATCGCCTACAATGAGCAGTTCTTC.

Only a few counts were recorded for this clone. CDR3 protein: CASSSSRGGSTLATQYF. The CDR3 DNA sequence: TGTGCCAGCAGCTCCTCTAGGGGCGGGAGTACCCTGGCGACCCAGTACTTC. The V call is TRBV7-2, the J call TRBJ2-5; TRBD2 matches at 7 bases. V lost 4 bases to trimming and J lost 7 bases; unmatched junction nucleotides: 18. The CDR3 length is 17 residues. Germline CDR1 and CDR2: SGHTA and FQGNSA.

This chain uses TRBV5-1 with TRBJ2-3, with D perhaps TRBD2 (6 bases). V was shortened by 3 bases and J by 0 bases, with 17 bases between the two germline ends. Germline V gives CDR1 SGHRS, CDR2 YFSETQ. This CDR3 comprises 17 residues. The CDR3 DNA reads TGCGCCAGCAGCTCCACCCCCCTAGCGTCTAGCACAGATACGCAGTATTTT. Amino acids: CASSSTPLASSTDTQYF.

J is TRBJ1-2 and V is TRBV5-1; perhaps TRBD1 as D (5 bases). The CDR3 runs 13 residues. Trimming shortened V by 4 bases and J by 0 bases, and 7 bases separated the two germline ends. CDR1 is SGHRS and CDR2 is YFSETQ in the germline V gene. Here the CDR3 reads CASSPGTNYGYTF. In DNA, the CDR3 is TGCGCCAGCAGCCCAGGGACTAACTATGGCTACACCTTC.